The clone carrying this TCR beta chain was detected only a few times. Looked up from germline, CDR1 is SGHTA and CDR2 is FQGTGA. Deletions cut 2 bases from V and 2 bases from J, with 8 bases between. CDR3 length: 14 residues. PCR was performed a second time for roughly 6 to 12 cycles using a sample-barcoded 5' primer and a J-beta primer mix. TCRdb re-called the 5' RACE reads with MiXCR, one entry per CDR3 protein. The top ten clones hold over 2.5% of a sample with around 800,000 distinct CDR3 sequences, roughly 25% of them seen once. This sample was included in a study of blood T cells in healthy people across ages. The same sample was also used in a study of T cells of mothers and their children.

The source material was blood. The receptor was isolated from a boy aged 10-17 years in good health. The rearrangement joins TRBV7-3 to TRBJ2-3; D is uncertain. The CDR3 DNA sequence: TGTGCCAGCAGCTTAGGATCACCCACAGATACGCAGTATTTT. Protein sequence: CASSLGSPTDTQYF.